This T cell receptor (beta chain) was sequenced in a study of control samples from healthy donors and cancer patients. Clones were read by immunoSEQ multiplex PCR, and TCRdb kept only the in-frame ones, dropping some. The sample lists 60,000 or so clones, more than 95% seen once, with roughly 0.99% in the top ten. Trimming cost V 0 bases and J 5 bases; bases outside gene matches: 7. CDR3 length: 16 amino acids. The V gene's germline CDR1 is SGDLS and CDR2 YYNGEE. The material sequenced was blood. The receptor comes from a young woman in good health. The chain combines TRBV9 with TRBJ1-5, with TRBD1 matching over 8 bases. CDR3 sequence reads: CASSVGGQAGYQPQHF. Here the CDR3 DNA reads TGTGCCAGCAGCGTAGGGGGACAGGCGGGATATCAGCCCCAGCATTTT.